These 23 T cell receptor beta chains were sequenced from one sample in a study of early T cells in non-severe SARS-CoV-2 infection. TCRdb ran MiXCR on the 5' RACE reads and lists one entry per CDR3 protein. Among tens of thousands of distinct CDR3 sequences listed, around an eighth were seen once. The specimen was whole blood. The receptors derive from an adult who was a healthcare worker with PCR-confirmed SARS-CoV-2 infection or an uninfected control (not recorded which).

This clonotype occurred many times. This rearrangement joins TRBV19 to TRBJ2-2; the D gene is possibly TRBD1 (6 bases). The germline V and J ends were trimmed by 9 bases and 2 bases, with 13 bases remaining between them. Germline assignment: CDR1 LNHDA and CDR2 SQIVND (reference sequence). The CDR3 consists of 14 residues. The CDR3 sequence is CASRNRVNTGELFF. The DNA for the CDR3 is TGTGCCAGCCGGAACAGGGTAAACACCGGGGAGCTGTTTTTT.

This clonotype was found a few times. This chain uses TRBV6-5 with TRBJ2-3; D unresolved. Trimming shortened V by 0 bases and J by 1 base, and 5 bases separated the two germline ends. The CDR3 is 14 amino acids. Germline V gene sequence: CDR1 MNHEY, CDR2 SVGAGI. The CDR3 region is CASSYSQGTDTQYF. The CDR3, as DNA: TGTGCCAGCAGTTACTCTCAGGGCACAGATACGCAGTATTTT.

Ten or more counts support this clonotype. The chain has TRBV7-8 and TRBJ1-5, with 10 positions matching TRBD1. The length of the CDR3 is 16 residues. Germline CDR1 and CDR2: SGHVS and FQNEAQ. J lost 4 bases, V lost 2 bases, and 5 bases had no gene match. The CDR3 loop reads CASSLRADRGNQPQHF. In nucleotides, the CDR3 is TGTGCCAGCAGCTTAAGGGCGGACAGGGGGAATCAGCCCCAGCATTTT.

This clonotype has only a few counts. The chain links TRBV4-1 to TRBJ1-6, with TRBD1 matching 7 bases. Unmatched junction bases numbered 10, after V lost 0 bases and J lost 5 bases. CDR3 length: 18 amino acids. Germline-derived CDR1 and CDR2 are MGHRA and YSYEKL. The CDR3 is CASSQDGTALADNSPLHF. The CDR3 DNA follows: TGCGCCAGCAGCCAAGATGGGACAGCCCTGGCCGATAATTCACCCCTCCACTTT.

The rearrangement uses TRBV18 and TRBJ2-7; 7 nucleotides agree with TRBD2. CDR1 is KGHSH and CDR2 is LQKENI in the germline V gene. This CDR3 region has 13 residues. V dropped 3 bases and J dropped 3; count of bases not matched to a gene: 2. In DNA, the CDR3 is TGTGCCAGCTCACCGGCGGGGGACTACGAGCAGTACTTC. Protein: CASSPAGDYEQYF.

This clonotype was detected ten times or more. The chain has TRBV14 and TRBJ2-5; D possibly uses TRBD1 or TRBD2 (5 bases each). Per germline, CDR1 SGHDN and CDR2 FVKESK. This CDR3 contains 15 residues. V was clipped by 0 bases and J by 2 bases, with 10 bases between them. The CDR3 nucleotides are TGTGCCAGCAGCCAAGACGGGACGGCACAAGAGACCCAGTACTTC. Amino acids: CASSQDGTAQETQYF. The whole variable domain, remainder taken from reference TRBV14 and TRBJ2-5, is EAGVTQFPSHSVIEKGQTVTLRCDPISGHDNLYWYRRVMGKEIKFLLHFVKESKQDESGMPNNRFLAERTGGTYSTLKVQPAELEDSGVYFCASSQDGTAQETQYFGPGTRLLVL.

This clonotype was counted ten times or more. This chain links TRBV7-3 with TRBJ1-1; D call uncertain. This CDR3 spans 14 amino acids. Germline V gene lookup returns CDR1 SGHTA and CDR2 FQGTGA. The V end was cut by 7 bases, the J end by 1 base, with 13 bases between. CDR3 nucleotides: TGTGCCAGCACCCAATCTGCGGGGAACACTGAAGCTTTCTTT. Its protein product is CASTQSAGNTEAFF.

This clonotype was detected a few times. The CDR3 here is CASSLNTYEQYF. CDR3 coding DNA: TGCGCCAGCAGCTTGAATACCTACGAGCAGTACTTC. The chain recombines TRBV5-1 with TRBJ2-7, with D unresolved. Between the trimmed V and J ends, which lost 1 base and 2 bases, there was a span of 4 bases. The length of the CDR3 is 12 residues. Per the germline V gene, CDR1 is SGHRS and CDR2 is YFSETQ.

In this sample, this clonotype turned up a few times. The J gene is TRBJ2-1, the V gene TRBV7-3; TRBD1 matches at 12 bases. The V gene's germline CDR1 is SGHTA and CDR2 FQGTGA. With 4 bases clipped from V and 10 bases from J, the junction kept 8 bases outside the gene matches. The CDR3 extends over 15 amino acids. Written as DNA, the CDR3 is TGTGCCAGCAGCTCCATGGGACAGGGGGCGAACGAGCAGTTCTTC. The encoded protein is CASSSMGQGANEQFF.

This clonotype was counted at least ten times. The genes are TRBV7-9 and TRBJ1-2; 9 nucleotides agree with TRBD1. V lost 5 bases, J lost 4 bases, and 2 bases stayed unmatched. CDR1 SEHNR and CDR2 FQNEAQ come from the germline V gene (reference sequence). The CDR3 is made up of 13 amino acids. As DNA, the CDR3 is TGTGCCAGCAGCCAACAGGGGGCCTATGGCTACACCTTC. This translates into CASSQQGAYGYTF.

This clonotype has a count of ten or more. V and J are TRBV27 and TRBJ2-7, with 10 nucleotides matching TRBD1. The ends lost 2 bases at V and 9 bases at J; junction bases unmatched: 4. CDR3 size: 13 residues. Germline CDR1 MNHEY, CDR2 SMNVEV (reference sequence). The CDR3 here is CASSLETGGVQYF. In nucleotides, the CDR3 is TGTGCCAGCAGTTTAGAGACAGGGGGCGTGCAGTACTTC.

The V call is TRBV20-1, the J call TRBJ2-1, with D tentatively TRBD2 (6 bases). The V end was cut by 3 bases, the J end by 7 bases, with 10 bases between. Germline lookup yields CDR1 DFQATT and CDR2 SNEGSKA (reference sequence). The CDR3 has 12 amino acids. The CDR3: CSARLAKNEQFF. The CDR3, as DNA: TGCAGTGCTAGGCTAGCGAAAAATGAGCAGTTCTTC.

This chain connects TRBV12-3 or TRBV12-4 to TRBJ1-5; TRBD1 matches at 9 bases. With 6 bases clipped from V and 7 bases from J, the junction kept 10 bases outside the gene matches. The CDR3 contains 15 residues. CDR3 DNA: TGTGCCAGCAGCCGCCGGACAGGGGCCGGGCAGCCCCAGCATTTT. Residues: CASSRRTGAGQPQHF.

Ten or more counts support this clonotype. The rearrangement uses TRBV29-1 and TRBJ2-3; 11 bases are a match to TRBD2. Germline CDR1 reads SQVTM; CDR2 reads ANQGSEA. V gave up 0 bases and J gave up 3 bases; unmatched junction bases: 5. The CDR3 spans 16 residues. The CDR3, as DNA: TGCAGCGTTGAAGAAACTAGCGGGAGAAGGACAGATACGCAGTATTTT. Translating it yields CSVEETSGRRTDTQYF.

The rearrangement uses TRBV12-3 or TRBV12-4 and TRBJ1-1, with no clear D. V was cut by 8 bases and J by 5 bases, with 15 bases left in between. The CDR3 has 13 amino acids. For the CDR3, the DNA is TGTGCCAGCCAGCGAAGGGTGTTAACTGAAGCTTTCTTT. As protein: CASQRRVLTEAFF.

The rearrangement links TRBV11-2 to TRBJ2-7; D is possibly TRBD1 or TRBD2 (5 bases each). Per the germline V gene, CDR1 is SGHAT and CDR2 is FQNNGV. CDR3 length equals 13 residues. V lost 5 bases to trimming and J lost 5 bases, with 13 bases between them. CDR3 coding DNA: TGTGCCAGCAGCGGTCGGGGCAGGGACGAGCAGTACTTC. It codes for CASSGRGRDEQYF.

This clonotype came up many times. The V gene is TRBV29-1, the J gene TRBJ2-4, with D unclear. Trimming stripped 2 bases from V and 1 base from J, with 12 bases between. CDR1 SQVTM and CDR2 ANQGSEA come from the germline V gene. The CDR3 is 15 residues long. CDR3 DNA: TGCAGCGTTGAAAAGGGAACCGGGGCCAAAAACATTCAGTACTTC. It codes for CSVEKGTGAKNIQYF.

Concerning this clonotype itself: At one of its ends the junction is not consistent with the germline gene, which may arise from a read error. This chain connects TRBV7-9 to TRBJ2-7; 8 bases agree with TRBD1. The CDR3 totals 17 residues. CDR1 SEHNR and CDR2 FQNEAQ come from the germline V gene (reference sequence). The CDR3 nucleotides are TGTGCCAGCAGCTTCTTTACCTCACCGGGACAGGCGTACGGGCAGTACTTC. This gives the protein CASSFFTSPGQAYGQYF.

This clonotype was seen many times. The chain carries TRBV15 and TRBJ2-4; TRBD1 agrees at 8 bases. This CDR3 has 17 residues. J was trimmed by 7 bases and V by 0 bases; bases with no gene match: 11. Per germline, CDR1 LNHNV and CDR2 YYDKDF (reference sequence). The CDR3 region has the DNA TGTGCCACCAGCAGAGATCCCCCCGGACAGGGAATGAACATTCAGTACTTC. This sequence encodes CATSRDPPGQGMNIQYF.

CDR3 DNA sequence: TGTGCCAGCAGTTCAAGGGAAAGCACCGGGGAGCTGTTTTTT. Translating it yields CASSSRESTGELFF. The rearrangement uses TRBV28 and TRBJ2-2; D is uncertain. The ends were cut back, 4 bases at V and 4 bases at J, with 10 bases in the middle. Germline CDR1 is MDHEN and CDR2 is SYDVKM. The CDR3 consists of 14 residues.

This clonotype has only a few counts. The rearrangement links TRBV7-9 to TRBJ2-1; 9 nucleotides match TRBD2. Losses at the gene ends were 2 bases for V and 7 bases for J; bases not matched to a gene: 6. CDR3 length equals 15 residues. The germline V gene has CDR1 SEHNR and CDR2 FQNEAQ (reference sequence). DNA for the CDR3: TGTGCCAGCAGCTTACGCGGGAGGGCCGTGAATGAGCAGTTCTTC. It translates to CASSLRGRAVNEQFF.

The chain employs TRBV6-1 and TRBJ1-5, with a possible D match to TRBD1 (6 bases). The V end lost 0 bases, the J end lost 7 bases, and 13 bases lay between the germline ends. This CDR3 has 15 residues. Germline CDR1 reads MNHNS; CDR2 reads SASEGT. CDR3 in DNA: TGTGCCAGCAGTGAAGCAGGGGGGTCCGGGCAGCCCCAGCATTTT. This codes for CASSEAGGSGQPQHF.

This clonotype was detected ten times or more. This chain joins TRBV6-2 or TRBV6-3 and TRBJ1-1, with D possibly being TRBD1 (5 bases). The CDR3 runs 17 residues. CDR1 and CDR2 (germline): MNHEY, SVGEGT. V lost 0 bases and J 5 bases, leaving 19 bases between the germline ends. In DNA, the CDR3 is TGTGCCAGCAGTTACTCGTTTGGCGGGGGAGTGGAGACTGAAGCTTTCTTT. Protein product: CASSYSFGGGVETEAFF.